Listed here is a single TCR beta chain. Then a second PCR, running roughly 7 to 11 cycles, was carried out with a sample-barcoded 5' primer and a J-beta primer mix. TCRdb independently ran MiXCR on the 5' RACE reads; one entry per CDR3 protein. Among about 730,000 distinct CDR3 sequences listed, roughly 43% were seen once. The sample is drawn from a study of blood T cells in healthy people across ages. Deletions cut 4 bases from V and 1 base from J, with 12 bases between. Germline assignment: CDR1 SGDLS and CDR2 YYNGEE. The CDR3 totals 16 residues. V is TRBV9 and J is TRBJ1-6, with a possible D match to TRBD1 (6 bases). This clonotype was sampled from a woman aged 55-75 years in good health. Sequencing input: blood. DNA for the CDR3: TGTGCCAGCAGCAAGAAGGGGGGGTCCTATAATTCACCCCTCCACTTT. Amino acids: CASSKKGGSYNSPLHF. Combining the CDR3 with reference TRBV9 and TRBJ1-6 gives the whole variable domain DSGVTQTPKHLITATGQRVTLRCSPRSGDLSVYWYQQSLDQGLQFLIQYYNGEERAKGNILERFSAQQFPDLHSELNLSSLELGDSALYFCASSKKGGSYNSPLHFGNGTRLTVT.